The 30 T cell receptor beta chains below all came from one sample that was sequenced in a study of T-cell memory formation after mild COVID-19. TCRdb reprocessed the 5' RACE reads via MiXCR and lists one record per CDR3 protein. The data contain around 340,000 distinct CDR3 sequences, roughly 20% of them singletons. Sequencing used PBMCs or a T cell subset sorted from them (not recorded which). The receptors come from an adult woman who had mild COVID-19 (a few samples of this study predate the infection). Cell type and time point are not known.

This clonotype was counted only a few times. The J gene is TRBJ1-3, the V gene TRBV2; 10 bases agree with TRBD1. V shed 5 bases and J 0 bases; nucleotides not matched to a gene: 4. The V gene's germline CDR1 is SNHLY and CDR2 FYNNEI. This CDR3 region has 16 residues. The CDR3 DNA sequence: TGTGCCAGCAGTTATAGACAGGGGGCCTCTGGAAACACCATATATTTT. It specifies CASSYRQGASGNTIYF.

V usage is TRBV6-5 and J usage is TRBJ1-3; 9 bases map to TRBD1. The trim removed 0 bases at V and 0 bases at J, leaving 9 bases unmatched. Germline loops: CDR1 MNHEY, CDR2 SVGAGI. The CDR3 sequence is 19 residues long. The CDR3, as DNA: TGTGCCAGCAGTTACTCGATGGGACAGGGTATAAACTCTGGAAACACCATATATTTT. Translated: CASSYSMGQGINSGNTIYF.

The sample holds many counts of this clonotype. The chain has TRBV6-5 and TRBJ2-7; 12 bases fit TRBD1. This CDR3 region has 14 residues. The V segment lost 2 bases and the J segment 6 bases; nucleotides outside the gene matches: 2. The germline V gene has CDR1 MNHEY and CDR2 SVGAGI. CDR3 coding DNA: TGTGCCAGCAGTTACACGGGACAGGGGGCCGAGCAGTACTTC. It encodes CASSYTGQGAEQYF.

The CDR3 nucleotides are TGTGCCAGCAGCCAAGAAGGGGCAGAGTTAGGGTACCAAGAGACCCAGTACTTC. Residues: CASSQEGAELGYQETQYF. The chain carries TRBV3-2 and TRBJ2-5; no DNA check was done on the table's D call, TRBD1. TRBV3-2 constitutes a pseudogene. This CDR3 region has 18 residues.

This clonotype has only a few counts. V usage is TRBV11-3 and J usage is TRBJ2-1, with 7 bases that match TRBD2. Germline-derived CDR1 and CDR2 are SGHNT and YENEEA. The CDR3 totals 14 residues. J was trimmed by 5 bases and V by 7 bases; bases with no gene match: 8. DNA of the CDR3: TGTGCCAGCACCGGGGAGGGGAGCCACAATGAGCAGTTCTTC. It translates to CASTGEGSHNEQFF.

The gene calls are TRBV2 and TRBJ2-3, with 13 bases identical to TRBD2. CDR1 SNHLY and CDR2 FYNNEI come from the germline V gene. Trimming at V came to 3 bases and at J to 3 bases, leaving 3 bases not matched to a gene. There are 16 residues in the CDR3. The CDR3: CASSDGLAGATDTQYF. As DNA, the CDR3 is TGTGCCAGCAGTGATGGACTAGCGGGGGCTACAGATACGCAGTATTTT. Using reference TRBV2 and TRBJ2-3 for the parts outside the CDR3, the full variable domain is EPEVTQTPSHQVTQMGQEVILRCVPISNHLYFYWYRQILGQKVEFLVSFYNNEISEKSEIFDDQFSVERPDGSNFTLKIRSTKLEDSAMYFCASSDGLAGATDTQYFGPGTRLTVL.

The rearrangement joins TRBV11-1 to TRBJ2-1; 13 nucleotides align to TRBD2. The germline V gene has CDR1 SGHAT and CDR2 FQDESV (reference sequence). The length of the CDR3 is 16 residues. V lost 6 bases and J lost 4; bases outside the gene matches: 6. CDR3 sequence (DNA): TGTGCCAGCAGAGGACTAGCGGGAGAAAGATACAATGAGCAGTTCTTC. It translates to CASRGLAGERYNEQFF.

The chain has TRBV19 and TRBJ1-1, with 8 bases fitting TRBD1. The CDR3 totals 16 residues. Germline CDR1 is LNHDA and CDR2 is SQIVND (reference sequence). Trimming took 7 bases from V and 5 from J; bases not matched to a gene: 15. The CDR3 DNA reads TGTGCCAGTAATCCCTACGGCAGGGGGCTTTTGACTGAAGCTTTCTTT. Its translation is CASNPYGRGLLTEAFF.

In its sample, this clonotype was seen a few times. The chain uses TRBV7-2 and TRBJ2-1; TRBD2 aligns across 7 bases. Germline lookup yields CDR1 SGHTA and CDR2 FQGNSA. The CDR3 spans 15 residues. The junction had 5 bases not matched to a gene; V was cut back by 4 bases and J by 2 bases. The CDR3 protein is CASSSEAGAYNEQFF. DNA for the CDR3: TGTGCCAGCAGCTCCGAGGCGGGAGCCTACAATGAGCAGTTCTTC.

V and J are TRBV7-9 and TRBJ2-1; D remains unclear. Trimming removed 6 bases from V and 5 bases from J, with 8 bases in between. This CDR3 is built from 12 residues. Germline V gene lookup returns CDR1 SEHNR and CDR2 FQNEAQ (reference sequence). The CDR3 here is CASSHADNEQFF. CDR3 bases: TGTGCCAGCAGTCACGCCGACAATGAGCAGTTCTTC.

The chain carries TRBV20-1 and TRBJ2-3, with TRBD2 as a possible D gene (5 bases). Germline values: CDR1 DFQATT, CDR2 SNEGSKA (reference sequence). The CDR3 consists of 11 residues. Trimming removed 6 bases at V and 6 bases at J, with 10 bases between. The CDR3 bases are TGCAGTGCCCAGGACTGGGATACGCAGTATTTT. Its protein is CSAQDWDTQYF.

Only a few counts were recorded for this clonotype. This chain joins TRBV20-1 and TRBJ1-5; D uncertain. The CDR3 runs 18 residues. The V and J ends lost 3 bases and 0 bases respectively, with 21 bases between them. Germline V gene data show CDR1 as DFQATT and CDR2 as SNEGSKA (reference sequence). CDR3 nucleotides: TGCAGTGCTAGCGCCCGGAAAGGAGAAGAGTATAGCAATCAGCCCCAGCATTTT. As protein: CSASARKGEEYSNQPQHF.

The chain combines TRBV12-3 or TRBV12-4 with TRBJ1-1, with D possibly matching TRBD1 (5 bases). Between the trimmed V and J ends, which lost 3 bases and 1 base, there was a span of 9 bases. There are 14 residues in the CDR3. In DNA, the CDR3 is TGTGCCAGCAGTTTGCAGGGTCGGAACACTGAAGCTTTCTTT. This encodes CASSLQGRNTEAFF.

This clonotype was detected many times. J is TRBJ1-1 and V is TRBV5-1, with 7 bases aligning to TRBD1. The V segment lost 4 bases and the J segment 0 bases; nucleotides outside the gene matches: 6. Germline CDR1 is SGHRS and CDR2 is YFSETQ. The CDR3 consists of 15 residues. CDR3 loop: CASSARQGLNTEAFF. Here the CDR3 DNA reads TGCGCCAGCAGCGCCCGACAGGGACTGAACACTGAAGCTTTCTTT.

V is TRBV3-1 and J is TRBJ1-4; possible D gene TRBD1, 5 bases. Germline V gene lookup returns CDR1 LGHDT and CDR2 YNNKEL (reference sequence). The CDR3 consists of 14 residues. The germline V and J ends were trimmed by 1 base and 4 bases, with 7 bases remaining between them. The CDR3 spells CASSQAGHNEKLFF. The CDR3 DNA sequence: TGTGCCAGCAGCCAAGCCGGACATAATGAAAAACTGTTTTTT.

This chain uses TRBV3-1 with TRBJ2-7; TRBD2 is a possible D gene (5 bases). Deletions cut 1 base from V and 4 bases from J, with 8 bases between. The CDR3 sequence is 13 residues long. Germline V gene data show CDR1 as LGHDT and CDR2 as YNNKEL (reference sequence). CDR3 sequence (DNA): TGTGCCAGCAGCCAAGGTGCGGGTTACGAGCAGTACTTC. Its translation: CASSQGAGYEQYF.

This sequence joins TRBV11-1 and TRBJ2-5, with 8 bases fitting TRBD2. Germline CDR1 reads SGHAT; CDR2 reads FQDESV (reference sequence). V shed 5 bases and J 5 bases; nucleotides not matched to a gene: 4. The CDR3 is made up of 13 amino acids. The CDR3 coding sequence is TGTGCCAGCAGCCAAGCGGGAGCGGAGACCCAGTACTTC. Translated: CASSQAGAETQYF.

This clonotype turned up a few times. This chain uses TRBV5-1 with TRBJ1-2, with D hard to call. The ends were cut back, 0 bases at V and 6 bases at J, with 6 bases in the middle. Germline CDR1 and CDR2: SGHRS and YFSETQ. This CDR3 contains 12 residues. CDR3 bases: TGCGCCAGCAGCTTGGTCGGGGATGGCTACACCTTC. Its protein product is CASSLVGDGYTF.

The sample holds many counts of this clonotype. The chain links TRBV6-5 to TRBJ2-3; TRBD2 aligns across 8 bases. The CDR3 has 15 amino acids. V was clipped by 4 bases and J by 0 bases; unmatched bases: 3. Germline loops: CDR1 MNHEY, CDR2 SVGAGI. The CDR3 loop reads CASSSTSGSTDTQYF. Written as DNA, the CDR3 is TGTGCCAGCAGTTCAACTAGCGGCAGCACAGATACGCAGTATTTT.

A few counts support this clonotype. This CDR3 is CASSPGSHSNQPQHF. The CDR3 bases are TGCGCCAGCAGCCCAGGCTCCCATAGCAATCAGCCCCAGCATTTT. This sequence joins TRBV5-1 and TRBJ1-5; no definite D call. V was clipped by 4 bases and J by 0 bases, with 11 bases between them. Germline CDR1 SGHRS, CDR2 YFSETQ. The CDR3 has 15 residues.

This clonotype was recorded a few times. The J gene is TRBJ1-6, the V gene TRBV7-9; maybe TRBD1 (6 bases). V shed 1 base and J shed 11 bases, with 15 bases lying between them. The CDR3 runs to 15 residues. Germline values: CDR1 SEHNR, CDR2 FQNEAQ (reference sequence). CDR3 coding DNA: TGTGCCAGCAGCTTAGTTGCAGGGGACATTACACCCCTCCACTTT. Encoded protein: CASSLVAGDITPLHF.

To note about this clonotype: A junction end diverges from the germline sequence, so it may reflect a read error. The chain is built from TRBV20-1 and TRBJ1-1; 9 bases line up with TRBD1. The CDR3 contains 14 residues. From germline, CDR1 is DFQATT and CDR2 SNEGSKA (reference sequence). The CDR3 spells CIARAGQGNTEAFF. In nucleotides, the CDR3 is TGCATTGCTCGCGCGGGACAGGGGAACACTGAAGCTTTCTTT.

The chain carries TRBV6-5 and TRBJ1-1; D unresolved. This CDR3 has 15 amino acids. Germline lookup yields CDR1 MNHEY and CDR2 SVGAGI. V was trimmed by 10 bases and J by 1 base, leaving 19 bases between them. The chain's CDR3 is CATHIMEGSNTEAFF. The CDR3 nucleotides are TGTGCCACCCACATTATGGAGGGTTCGAACACTGAAGCTTTCTTT.

This clonotype has just one count. The V gene is TRBV5-1, the J gene TRBJ1-1; D is possibly TRBD1 (5 bases). Germline CDR1 reads SGHRS; CDR2 reads YFSETQ. The CDR3 has 14 amino acids. V was clipped by 3 bases and J by 6 bases, with 15 bases between them. CDR3 nucleotide sequence: TGCGCCAGCAGCTCCTGGGGGGGTAGCCCTGAAGCTTTCTTT. Its protein product is CASSSWGGSPEAFF.

The chain recombines TRBV20-1 with TRBJ2-2, with D perhaps TRBD1 (6 bases). Germline lookup yields CDR1 DFQATT and CDR2 SNEGSKA (reference sequence). Trimming stripped 0 bases from V and 7 bases from J, with 15 bases between. This CDR3 has 15 residues. CDR3 in amino acids: CSARDTGSDSGELFF. The DNA of the CDR3 is TGCAGTGCTAGAGATACAGGGTCCGATAGCGGGGAGCTGTTTTTT.

There are a few counts of this clonotype. The CDR3 nucleotides are TGTGCCAGCAGCTTATGGGGTGGGGAAAAACTGTTTTTT. Encoded protein: CASSLWGGEKLFF. The gene calls are TRBV7-2 and TRBJ1-4; no firm D call. The CDR3 has 13 amino acids. Trimming left V 2 bases short and J 8 bases short, with 9 bases between. Germline V gene sequence: CDR1 SGHTA, CDR2 FQGNSA.

This clonotype was seen a handful of times. This rearrangement joins TRBV19 to TRBJ2-7, with 7 nucleotides matching TRBD2. CDR1 is LNHDA and CDR2 is SQIVND in the germline V gene (reference sequence). V lost 3 bases, J lost 5 bases, and 4 bases stayed unmatched. This CDR3 comprises 13 residues. This CDR3 is CASSMMGGNEQYF. CDR3 coding DNA: TGTGCCAGTAGTATGATGGGAGGGAACGAGCAGTACTTC.

This chain uses TRBV5-1 with TRBJ2-3; maybe TRBD2 (5 bases). V was shortened by 5 bases and J by 0 bases, with 16 bases between the two germline ends. The germline gives CDR1 SGHRS, CDR2 YFSETQ. The CDR3 runs to 16 residues. CDR3 region: CASSFLAGDSTDTQYF. DNA of the CDR3: TGCGCCAGCAGTTTCCTAGCTGGGGATAGCACAGATACGCAGTATTTT.

The CDR3 reads CASSPLYRVEDTEAFF. In DNA form, the CDR3 reads TGTGCCAGCTCACCGTTATACCGAGTCGAGGACACTGAAGCTTTCTTT. This chain uses TRBV18 with TRBJ1-1; D uncertain. Germline CDR1 reads KGHSH; CDR2 reads LQKENI. CDR3 length: 16 amino acids. Trimming cost V 3 bases and J 3 bases, with 17 bases left between them.

The chain combines TRBV9 with TRBJ2-7, with D perhaps TRBD1 or TRBD2 (6 bases each). Per germline, CDR1 SGDLS and CDR2 YYNGEE. CDR3 length: 16 residues. Trimming left V 3 bases short and J 1 base short, with 17 bases between. DNA for the CDR3: TGTGCCAGCAGCGCACCTACCGAGGGGGGATCCTACGAGCAGTACTTC. Translated: CASSAPTEGGSYEQYF.